The 26 T cell receptor beta chains below come from one sample, sequenced in a study of long-term antiretroviral therapy in people with HIV. At survey level, the immunoSEQ assay was run in its v3.0 version. Produced via immunoSEQ multiplex PCR; TCRdb's table is partial and in-frame only. The profile shows tens of thousands of clones, approximately 90% of them singletons. The sample in question was unsorted PBMCs, obtained 0.6 years after starting antiretroviral therapy. The receptors stem from a man aged 55 to 70 with HIV.

V usage is TRBV27 and J usage is TRBJ1-1; 7 bases are shared with TRBD1. The ends lost 6 bases at V and 11 bases at J; junction bases unmatched: 15. Germline lookup yields CDR1 MNHEY and CDR2 SMNVEV (reference sequence). The CDR3 is 14 amino acids. CDR3 DNA: TGTGCCAGCAGGAACCTGGGACAGAGGCTAGTCGCTTTCTTT. The encoded protein is CASRNLGQRLVAFF.

The chain joins TRBV27 to TRBJ1-2, with 7 bases lining up with TRBD1. Germline V gives CDR1 MNHEY, CDR2 SMNVEV (reference sequence). V gave up 4 bases and J gave up 7 bases; unmatched junction bases: 9. The CDR3 extends over 14 amino acids. CDR3 coding DNA: TGTGCCAGCAGTTCACCAGACAGGGTTGGTGGCTACACCTTC. Translated, it gives CASSSPDRVGGYTF.

This clone was recorded once. V gene TRBV4-1 combines with J gene TRBJ1-2; D uncertain. Germline assignment: CDR1 MGHRA and CDR2 YSYEKL. Trimming shortened V by 4 bases and J by 4 bases, and 10 bases separated the two germline ends. There are 13 residues in the CDR3. The CDR3 loop is CASSPDGLYGYTF. The CDR3 nucleotides read TGCGCCAGCAGCCCGGACGGGCTCTATGGCTACACCTTC.

The V call is TRBV4-2, the J call TRBJ1-3; a weak D match, TRBD1 (6 bases). The CDR3 consists of 17 residues. Looked up from germline, CDR1 is LGHNA and CDR2 is YNFKEQ. Trimming took 4 bases from V and 3 from J, leaving 19 bases between them. The CDR3 DNA sequence: TGTGCCAGCAGCCCAGAGGAACAGGGAAGGGGTGGAAACACCATATATTTT. It codes for CASSPEEQGRGGNTIYF.

The V and J genes are TRBV2 and TRBJ2-3, with TRBD2 as a possible D gene (6 bases). V shed 8 bases and J shed 2 bases, with 11 bases lying between them. The CDR3 spans 13 residues. Germline V gives CDR1 SNHLY, CDR2 FYNNEI. The CDR3 DNA is TGTGCCAGCGCTTGGAGGGCCACAGATACGCAGTATTTT. Protein sequence: CASAWRATDTQYF. Combining the CDR3 with reference TRBV2 and TRBJ2-3 gives the whole variable domain EPEVTQTPSHQVTQMGQEVILRCVPISNHLYFYWYRQILGQKVEFLVSFYNNEISEKSEIFDDQFSVERPDGSNFTLKIRSTKLEDSAMYFCASAWRATDTQYFGPGTRLTVL.

The genes are TRBV14 and TRBJ2-5, with a weak D call TRBD2 (6 bases). The CDR3 has 13 amino acids. V lost 4 bases and J 4 bases, leaving 10 bases between the germline ends. Germline CDR1 and CDR2: SGHDN and FVKESK. As DNA, the CDR3 is TGTGCCAGCAGCCGGGAGGCCTTAGAGACCCAGTACTTC. Protein: CASSREALETQYF.

V is TRBV14 and J is TRBJ2-7; D is undetermined. CDR3 length: 14 amino acids. Germline V lookup: CDR1 SGHDN, CDR2 FVKESK. V lost 3 bases to trimming and J lost 0 bases, with 9 bases between them. The CDR3 sequence is CASSHRPYSYEQYF. DNA for the CDR3: TGTGCCAGCAGCCACAGGCCTTACTCCTACGAGCAGTACTTC.

This chain connects TRBV5-1 to TRBJ1-1; D possibly corresponds to TRBD1 (5 bases). The CDR3 contains 13 residues. V was pared by 2 bases and J by 6 bases, with 11 bases between. The germline V gene encodes CDR1 SGHRS and CDR2 YFSETQ. The CDR3 is CASSFDSLSEAFF. CDR3 sequence (DNA): TGCGCCAGCAGCTTTGACAGTTTGTCTGAAGCTTTCTTT.

V and J are TRBV28 and TRBJ2-7; the D is unclear. This CDR3 contains 14 residues. The germline V and J ends were trimmed by 2 bases and 3 bases, with 11 bases remaining between them. The germline gives CDR1 MDHEN, CDR2 SYDVKM. CDR3 sequence (DNA): TGTGCCAGCAGTTTAGGGCAGCTAGACTACGAGCAGTACTTC. Protein product: CASSLGQLDYEQYF.

The chain has TRBV28 and TRBJ2-5, with D possibly being TRBD2 (6 bases). The V and J ends lost 3 bases and 2 bases respectively, with 10 bases between them. Germline V gene sequence: CDR1 MDHEN, CDR2 SYDVKM. CDR3 length equals 14 residues. The CDR3 protein is CASSFTGGQETQYF. CDR3 nucleotides: TGTGCCAGCAGTTTCACCGGGGGACAAGAGACCCAGTACTTC.

This rearrangement joins TRBV28 to TRBJ2-2; 10 bases match TRBD2. There are 15 residues in the CDR3. Per the germline V gene, CDR1 is MDHEN and CDR2 is SYDVKM. J gave up 5 bases and V 5 bases, and 5 bases lay outside the gene matches. This CDR3 reads CASSGALAGTGELFF. The CDR3 bases are TGTGCCAGCAGTGGGGCACTAGCGGGAACCGGGGAGCTGTTTTTT.

This rearrangement joins TRBV19 to TRBJ2-2; 12 bases map to TRBD1. Unmatched junction bases numbered 3, after V lost 5 bases and J lost 5 bases. The germline gives CDR1 LNHDA, CDR2 SQIVND (reference sequence). This CDR3 region has 15 residues. The CDR3: CASSRGQGATGELFF. The CDR3 DNA is TGTGCCAGTAGTCGGGGACAGGGGGCAACCGGGGAGCTGTTTTTT. The entire variable domain, with the rest obtained from reference TRBV19 and TRBJ2-2, is as follows: DGGITQSPKYLFRKEGQNVTLSCEQNLNHDAMYWYRQDPGQGLRLIYYSQIVNDFQKGDIAEGYSVSREKKESFPLTVTSAQKNPTAFYLCASSRGQGATGELFFGEGSRLTVL.

The J gene is TRBJ2-7, the V gene TRBV5-1; 11 bases map to TRBD2. Looked up from germline, CDR1 is SGHRS and CDR2 is YFSETQ. V lost 1 base to trimming and J lost 5 bases; unmatched junction nucleotides: 5. CDR3 length: 15 amino acids. The CDR3: CASSLLTSGEHEQYF. Here the CDR3 DNA reads TGCGCCAGCAGCTTGTTGACTAGCGGGGAGCACGAGCAGTACTTC.

V is TRBV11-2 and J is TRBJ2-1; no clear D. This CDR3 has 12 residues. The germline CDR1 and CDR2 sequences are SGHAT and FQNNGV. V lost 5 bases to trimming and J lost 8 bases, with 10 bases between them. This CDR3 is CASSKSGDEQFF. CDR3 coding DNA: TGTGCCAGCAGCAAGTCAGGCGATGAGCAGTTCTTC.

This chain joins TRBV2 and TRBJ1-2; D may be TRBD1 (5 bases). Trimming removed 6 bases at V and 4 bases at J, with 12 bases between. Germline V gene sequence: CDR1 SNHLY, CDR2 FYNNEI. The CDR3 runs 13 residues. The CDR3 DNA sequence: TGTGCCAGCAGGGAACAGGTCGGCTATGGCTACACCTTC. Its protein product is CASREQVGYGYTF.

The V gene is TRBV28, the J gene TRBJ2-1, with D hard to call. V lost 7 bases and J lost 2, with 9 bases in between. The CDR3 consists of 13 residues. CDR1 is MDHEN and CDR2 is SYDVKM in the germline V gene. The CDR3 nucleotides are TGTGCCAGCACGCCCCCTACCTACAATGAGCAGTTCTTC. This gives the protein CASTPPTYNEQFF.

This clone was counted between two and nine times. The gene calls are TRBV19 and TRBJ1-2, with D perhaps matching TRBD1 (5 bases). V was pared by 4 bases and J by 4 bases, with 10 bases between. The CDR3 loop spans 13 amino acids. Germline V gene sequence: CDR1 LNHDA, CDR2 SQIVND (reference sequence). CDR3 residues: CASSSGTVYGYTF. The CDR3 coding sequence is TGTGCCAGTAGTAGCGGGACGGTCTATGGCTACACCTTC.

The chain is built from TRBV7-2 and TRBJ2-7; no clear D. This CDR3 contains 14 residues. The V end lost 0 bases, the J end lost 1 base, and 7 bases lay between the germline ends. Germline CDR1 and CDR2: SGHTA and FQGNSA. Here the CDR3 reads CASSLARLSYEQYF. The DNA for the CDR3 is TGTGCCAGCAGCTTAGCACGTTTATCCTACGAGCAGTACTTC. Drawing the rest from reference TRBV7-2 and TRBJ2-7, the complete variable domain is GAGVSQSPSNKVTEKGKDVELRCDPISGHTALYWYRQSLGQGLEFLIYFQGNSAPDKSGLPSDRFSAERTGGSVSTLTIQRTQQEDSAVYLCASSLARLSYEQYFGPGTRLTVT.

The gene calls are TRBV6-4 and TRBJ2-1; 9 bases map to TRBD2. This CDR3 comprises 15 residues. With 4 bases clipped from V and 6 bases from J, the junction kept 7 bases outside the gene matches. Germline V gives CDR1 MRHNA, CDR2 SNTAGT. This CDR3 is CASSVTGTSPNEQFF. CDR3 sequence (DNA): TGTGCCAGCAGTGTAACCGGGACTAGCCCCAATGAGCAGTTCTTC.

V gene TRBV7-2 combines with J gene TRBJ2-2; TRBD1 matches at 9 bases. The CDR3 loop spans 15 amino acids. Unmatched junction bases numbered 0, after V lost 1 base and J lost 3 bases. Germline V lookup: CDR1 SGHTA, CDR2 FQGNSA. The CDR3 region has the DNA TGTGCCAGCAGCTTAGGGGACAGGGACACCGGGGAGCTGTTTTTT. It specifies CASSLGDRDTGELFF.

The genes are TRBV10-1 and TRBJ2-7; maybe TRBD1 (6 bases). V gave up 9 bases and J gave up 3 bases, with 6 bases separating them. The CDR3 sequence is 10 residues long. Germline CDR1 WNHNN, CDR2 SYGVQD (reference sequence). CDR3 in amino acids: CARGGYEQYF. CDR3 coding DNA: TGCGCCAGAGGGGGCTACGAGCAGTACTTC.

This clone was seen once. This sequence joins TRBV5-1 and TRBJ2-7, with 7 nucleotides matching TRBD2. The CDR3 totals 15 residues. The ends lost 0 bases at V and 5 bases at J; junction bases unmatched: 8. Germline assignment: CDR1 SGHRS and CDR2 YFSETQ. The CDR3 region is CASSLGGGSWNEQYF. The DNA for the CDR3 is TGCGCCAGCAGCTTGGGGGGCGGGAGTTGGAACGAGCAGTACTTC. Drawing the rest from reference TRBV5-1 and TRBJ2-7, the complete variable domain is KAGVTQTPRYLIKTRGQQVTLSCSPISGHRSVSWYQQTPGQGLQFLFEYFSETQRNKGNFPGRFSGRQFSNSRSEMNVSTLELGDSALYLCASSLGGGSWNEQYFGPGTRLTVT.

The CDR3 region is CASSFTGGGGELFF. The CDR3 nucleotides are TGTGCCAGCAGTTTTACAGGGGGCGGCGGGGAGCTGTTTTTT. This chain joins TRBV6-5 and TRBJ2-2; 9 bases align to TRBD1. This CDR3 spans 14 amino acids. CDR1 is MNHEY, CDR2 SVGAGI, per germline. Trimming cost V 4 bases and J 7 bases; bases outside gene matches: 4.

This clone is a singleton in its sample. This chain links TRBV6-5 with TRBJ1-1; D is uncertain. The length of the CDR3 is 14 residues. The V gene's germline CDR1 is MNHEY and CDR2 SVGAGI. V was clipped by 5 bases and J by 0 bases, with 10 bases between them. The CDR3 loop is CASSQSHMNTEAFF. Written as DNA, the CDR3 is TGTGCCAGCAGTCAGTCCCACATGAACACTGAAGCTTTCTTT.

The J gene is TRBJ1-4, the V gene TRBV7-9, with D hard to call. Germline loops: CDR1 SEHNR, CDR2 FQNEAQ (reference sequence). This CDR3 contains 14 residues. The V and J ends lost 3 bases and 4 bases respectively, with 9 bases between them. CDR3 in amino acids: CASSFQTGNEKLFF. DNA for the CDR3: TGTGCCAGCAGCTTCCAGACGGGTAATGAAAAACTGTTTTTT.

The chain joins TRBV7-9 to TRBJ1-2; D call uncertain. The V end was cut by 1 base, the J end by 8 bases, with 14 bases between. Germline V gene data show CDR1 as SEHNR and CDR2 as FQNEAQ (reference sequence). The CDR3 loop spans 14 amino acids. CDR3 in DNA: TGTGCCAGCAGCTTAGGTATCGGAACCCACGGCTACACCTTC. Amino acids: CASSLGIGTHGYTF.